This TCR beta chain emerged from a study of CD8 T cells in Susac syndrome. As for the study in general: There were Susac syndrome patients who were therapy-naive at blood draw, others on corticosteroids, and others on intravenous immunoglobulin alone.

With random hexamers, about 0.45 to 1 ug RNA was reverse transcribed. Via MiXCR, TCRdb re-called the immunoSEQ multiplex PCR reads, giving one row per CDR3 protein. The top ten hold about 0.094% of the sample, which has 200,000 to 300,000 distinct CDR3 sequences, almost 97% seen once. The V end was cut by 1 base, the J end by 8 bases, with 9 bases between. Germline V gene lookup returns CDR1 SGHTA and CDR2 FQGNSA. The CDR3 has 13 amino acids. The T cells that were sequenced for TCR beta were CD8+ and CD4+ cells from blood. Susac syndrome patients met recently defined diagnostic criteria for definite or probable disease.

The sequenced material came from CD4+ T cells from PBMCs. V and J are TRBV7-2 and TRBJ2-1; no reliable D call. The TCR originated in a human donor with Susac syndrome. CDR3 region: CASSLEFLDEQFF. The CDR3 nucleotides are TGTGCCAGCAGCTTAGAGTTCCTTGATGAGCAGTTCTTC.